A selection of T cell receptor beta chains follows, all from one sample in a study of beta chain features in type 1 diabetes. The assay was immunoSEQ multiplex PCR, and TCRdb's table has in-frame clones only and misses some. The repertoire holds 900,000 or so clones, with 17% as singletons. The sample was naive CD4+ T cells from blood. The receptor source for this set is a woman aged 18-29 years in good health. Both conserved end residues are part of each CDR3. The order of the fields is J gene, clone size, D gene, V gene, CDR3 DNA, CDR3 protein. A D gene is named only where the DNA matches it firmly. Some rows mark clone size as missing; the rest say once, few, many or name a class of expanded clone.

J gene: TRBJ2-1; clone size: few; D gene: TRBD2; V gene: TRBV11-2; CDR3 DNA: TGTGCCAGCACCCCACTAGCGTTCAATGAGCAGTTCTTC; CDR3 protein: CASTPLAFNEQFF
J gene: TRBJ2-3; clone size: -; D gene: TRBD1; V gene: TRBV29-1; CDR3 DNA: TGCAGCGTCGAAACAGGGGGCCGAATGCAGTATTTT; CDR3 protein: CSVETGGRMQYF
J gene: TRBJ2-1; clone size: few; D gene: -; V gene: TRBV2; CDR3 DNA: TGTGCCAGCAGGAAGGAGGACCTAGGAAACAATGAGCAGTTCTTC; CDR3 protein: CASRKEDLGNNEQFF
J gene: TRBJ2-3; clone size: -; D gene: -; V gene: TRBV5-4; CDR3 DNA: TGTGCCAGCTCCCGGACCCCCTCGGGCGCAGATACGCAGTATTTT; CDR3 protein: CASSRTPSGADTQYF
J gene: TRBJ1-2; clone size: few; D gene: -; V gene: TRBV2; CDR3 DNA: TGTGCCAGCAGTGAAGCTAAACAGAATGGCTACACCTTC; CDR3 protein: CASSEAKQNGYTF
J gene: TRBJ2-1; clone size: -; D gene: TRBD2; V gene: TRBV7-9; CDR3 DNA: TGTGCCAGCAGCTTAAACAGCGGGAGCTACAATGAGCAGTTCTTC; CDR3 protein: CASSLNSGSYNEQFF
J gene: TRBJ2-3; clone size: -; D gene: -; V gene: TRBV12-5; CDR3 DNA: TGTGCTAGTGGCCACGGGGGGCGCGACCGATACACAGATACGCAGTATTTT; CDR3 protein: CASGHGGRDRYTDTQYF
J gene: TRBJ2-7; clone size: -; D gene: TRBD1; V gene: TRBV6-1; CDR3 DNA: TGTGCCAGCACCGTAGGACAGGGATTTTCCTACGAGCAGTACTTC; CDR3 protein: CASTVGQGFSYEQYF
J gene: TRBJ2-1; clone size: -; D gene: TRBD2; V gene: TRBV19; CDR3 DNA: TGTGCCAGGGGACTAGCGGGAGGCCATGAGCAGTTCTTC; CDR3 protein: CARGLAGGHEQFF
J gene: TRBJ2-6; clone size: -; D gene: -; V gene: TRBV28; CDR3 DNA: TGTGCCAGCAGTCCCCCATCCGTGGGGTCTTCTGGGGCCAACGTCCTGACTTTC; CDR3 protein: CASSPPSVGSSGANVLTF
J gene: TRBJ2-7; clone size: few; D gene: -; V gene: TRBV9; CDR3 DNA: TGTGCCAGCAGCGTTCACCCAGACAGAACCTACGAGCAGTACTTC; CDR3 protein: CASSVHPDRTYEQYF
J gene: TRBJ2-7; clone size: few; D gene: TRBD1; V gene: TRBV7-8; CDR3 DNA: TGTGCCAGCAGCATCGGACAGGAGCACGAGCAGTACTTC; CDR3 protein: CASSIGQEHEQYF
J gene: TRBJ1-1; clone size: -; D gene: -; V gene: TRBV4-2; CDR3 DNA: TGTGCCAGCAGCCGACAGGAGTTGAACACTGAAGCTTTCTTT; CDR3 protein: CASSRQELNTEAFF
J gene: TRBJ2-5; clone size: few; D gene: -; V gene: TRBV5-1; CDR3 DNA: TGCGCCAGCAGCTCGTCGAAAGAGACCCAGTACTTC; CDR3 protein: CASSSSKETQYF
J gene: TRBJ1-3; clone size: -; D gene: TRBD1; V gene: TRBV7-2; CDR3 DNA: TGTGCCAGCAGGCCGGGACAGGGCTTTGGAAACACCATATATTTT; CDR3 protein: CASRPGQGFGNTIYF
J gene: TRBJ1-4; clone size: few; D gene: TRBD1; V gene: TRBV5-4; CDR3 DNA: TGTGCCAGCAGCTCGAGGACAGGGAATGAAAAACTGTTTTTT; CDR3 protein: CASSSRTGNEKLFF
J gene: TRBJ1-2; clone size: few; D gene: -; V gene: TRBV5-1; CDR3 DNA: TGCGCCAGCAGCTTGGCCCTCGAGGGGGGAGGTGGCGGCTACACCTTC; CDR3 protein: CASSLALEGGGGGYTF
J gene: TRBJ2-7; clone size: few; D gene: -; V gene: TRBV27; CDR3 DNA: TGTGCCAGCAGTTTTGCCGGGGCCGGAATCTACGAGCAGTACTTC; CDR3 protein: CASSFAGAGIYEQYF
J gene: TRBJ1-5; clone size: -; D gene: -; V gene: TRBV15; CDR3 DNA: TGTGCCACCAGCAGAGATCGCGGGGTTATGGTCTATCAGCCCCAGCATTTT; CDR3 protein: CATSRDRGVMVYQPQHF
J gene: TRBJ1-4; clone size: -; D gene: TRBD1; V gene: TRBV28; CDR3 DNA: TGTGCCAGCAGTTTACAGGGGGCGGGTGAAAAACTGTTTTTT; CDR3 protein: CASSLQGAGEKLFF
J gene: TRBJ2-1; clone size: few; D gene: TRBD1; V gene: TRBV12-5; CDR3 DNA: TGTGCTAGTGGTATTGGGGCAGGGGGCTTCGATGAGCAGTTCTTC; CDR3 protein: CASGIGAGGFDEQFF
J gene: TRBJ2-1; clone size: few; D gene: -; V gene: TRBV6-5; CDR3 DNA: TGTGCCAGCAGTTACGAAGACGTCGGCCCGGCCCATGAGCAGTTCTTC; CDR3 protein: CASSYEDVGPAHEQFF
J gene: TRBJ2-7; clone size: few; D gene: -; V gene: TRBV20-1; CDR3 DNA: TGCAGTGCTTCCCTTTACGAGCAGTACTTC; CDR3 protein: CSASLYEQYF
J gene: TRBJ2-7; clone size: -; D gene: -; V gene: TRBV5-1; CDR3 DNA: TGCGCCAGCAGCTTGACGGAGTACGAGCAGTACTTC; CDR3 protein: CASSLTEYEQYF
J gene: TRBJ2-7; clone size: -; D gene: -; V gene: TRBV7-2; CDR3 DNA: TGTGCCAGCAGCTTAGTAGGGGGGGATCCCTACGAGCAGTACTTC; CDR3 protein: CASSLVGGDPYEQYF
J gene: TRBJ2-1; clone size: few; D gene: TRBD2; V gene: TRBV6-1; CDR3 DNA: TGTGCCAGCAGTCAAGAGTCCGGGACTAGCGGGAGGTATGAGCAGTTCTTC; CDR3 protein: CASSQESGTSGRYEQFF
J gene: TRBJ1-5; clone size: -; D gene: TRBD1; V gene: TRBV25-1; CDR3 DNA: TGTGCCAGCAGTCGCGGGACAGGAGGGAATCAGCCCCAGCATTTT; CDR3 protein: CASSRGTGGNQPQHF
J gene: TRBJ1-1; clone size: few; D gene: -; V gene: TRBV6-1; CDR3 DNA: TGTGCCAGCTCCGGGGACGGCACTGAAGCTTTCTTT; CDR3 protein: CASSGDGTEAFF
J gene: TRBJ2-5; clone size: few; D gene: -; V gene: TRBV18; CDR3 DNA: TGTGCCAGCTCACCACAATCCCAAGGACTCAAACAGACCCAGTACTTC; CDR3 protein: CASSPQSQGLKQTQYF
J gene: TRBJ1-1; clone size: few; D gene: -; V gene: TRBV5-1; CDR3 DNA: TGCGCCAGCAGCGACCCCAGGGTCGGGAACACTGAAGCTTTCTTT; CDR3 protein: CASSDPRVGNTEAFF